The T cell receptor beta chain under discussion was sequenced for a study of OX40 agonist ivuxolimab in advanced cancers. Overall study context: At 82.7% male, the cohort had a mean age of about 60 years, ranging from about 20 to 79.

Trimming took 5 bases from V and 4 from J, leaving 14 bases between them. This CDR3 is built from 14 residues. CDR1 SGHDN and CDR2 FVKESK come from the germline V gene. At cycle 4 day 1, cycle 7 day 1, and baseline, blood was sampled. TCRdb's copy holds only in-frame clones and misses some; the assay was immunoSEQ multiplex PCR. The sample shows about 48,000 clones, roughly 86% of them seen only once. The genes are TRBV14 and TRBJ1-1; TRBD1 might be the D (5 bases). The material sequenced was CD4+ or CD8+ T cells sorted from blood, taken in a trial of the OX40 agonist ivuxolimab. This receptor was taken from an adult with an advanced solid tumor such as melanoma, head and neck, liver or kidney cancer. DNA of the CDR3: TGTGCCAGCAGCGTTTTACCCCAGGGCACTGAAGCTTTCTTT. Translation gives CASSVLPQGTEAFF.